These T cell receptor beta chains were read from a single sample in a study of regulatory T cells in long-lasting Graves disease. TCRdb analysed the multiplex PCR reads with MiXCR anew, one entry per CDR3 protein. The sample yields some 500,000 distinct CDR3 sequences, more than 15% seen once. These data are also associated with another study on T cells in Graves' hyperthyroidism and ophthalmopathy.

Here the sequenced sample was peripheral blood mononuclear cells (PBMCs), taken at new diagnosis, from a patient treated with antithyroid drugs. These TCRs come from a woman aged 35-60 years with Graves disease. Both conserved end residues are part of each CDR3. A D gene is named only where the DNA matches it firmly. The size of a clone is reported for some rows only, either as once, few or many, or as a class for expanded clones.

>-|TRBJ1-1|-|TRBV5-1
CASSLVGRHMNTEAFF
TGCGCCAGCAGCTTGGTAGGGAGACACATGAACACTGAAGCTTTCTTT
>-|TRBJ2-2|-|TRBV6-5
CASSWVGWGTGELFF
TGTGCCAGCAGTTGGGTGGGGTGGGGCACCGGGGAGCTGTTTTTT
>many|TRBJ1-5|TRBD1|TRBV12-3/TRBV12-4
CASSSHLGTGGREQPQHF
TGTGCCAGCAGTTCACACCTCGGGACAGGGGGCCGAGAACAGCCCCAGCATTTT
>few|TRBJ2-5|-|TRBV5-1
CASSLGAGLQETQYF
TGCGCCAGCAGCTTGGGAGCAGGGCTCCAAGAGACCCAGTACTTC
>many|TRBJ2-1|TRBD1|TRBV9
CASSEGGTGGNEQFF
TGTGCCAGCAGCGAGGGGGGGACAGGGGGGAATGAGCAGTTCTTC
>many|TRBJ2-2|-|TRBV5-1
CASSLASGVEKTGELFF
TGCGCCAGCAGCTTGGCTTCTGGGGTTGAGAAAACCGGGGAGCTGTTTTTT
>many|TRBJ1-2|TRBD1|TRBV6-2/TRBV6-3
CASSKAPGQKNYGYTF
TGTGCCAGCAGTAAAGCTCCGGGACAGAAAAACTATGGCTACACCTTC
>many|TRBJ1-1|-|TRBV9
CASSAGPGAHTEAFF
TGTGCCAGCAGCGCCGGCCCAGGGGCGCACACTGAAGCTTTCTTT
>few|TRBJ2-7|-|TRBV5-1
CATLIGGGYEQYF
TGCGCCACCTTGATTGGGGGCGGCTACGAGCAGTACTTC
>-|TRBJ1-2|-|TRBV7-9
CASVRVDYGYTF
TGTGCCAGCGTAAGAGTTGACTATGGCTACACCTTC
>few|TRBJ2-3|TRBD2|TRBV10-3
CAISESGSGGDDTQYF
TGTGCCATCAGTGAGTCGGGTAGCGGGGGGGATGATACGCAGTATTTT
>-|TRBJ1-2|-|TRBV9
CASSVGGGDVRASVYGYTF
TGTGCCAGCAGCGTAGGGGGGGGCGACGTTAGAGCATCCGTCTATGGCTACACCTTC
>once|TRBJ1-1|-|TRBV6-5
CASSLHGSLNTEAFF
TGTGCCAGCAGTTTACACGGGAGCTTGAACACTGAAGCTTTCTTT
>many|TRBJ1-1|-|TRBV11-3
CASSSSPQPQGRTMNTEAFF
TGTGCCAGCAGCTCTAGCCCCCAACCCCAGGGGCGGACCATGAACACTGAAGCTTTCTTT
>many|TRBJ1-6|-|TRBV3-1
CASRLMTGSNRNSPLHF
TGTGCCAGCAGGCTGATGACAGGCAGTAATCGGAATTCACCCCTCCACTTT
>-|TRBJ2-1|TRBD2|TRBV20-1
CSARDSASGYYEQFF
TGCAGTGCTAGAGATTCGGCTAGCGGGTACTATGAGCAGTTCTTC
>-|TRBJ2-7|TRBD2|TRBV6-1
CASSEQSGGYEQYF
TGTGCCAGCAGTGAACAAAGCGGGGGATACGAGCAGTACTTC
>many|TRBJ1-4|TRBD1|TRBV4-2
CASSRFLGQEEEKLFF
TGTGCCAGCAGCCGCTTCCTGGGACAGGAGGAAGAAAAACTGTTTTTT
>many|TRBJ1-5|-|TRBV3-1
CASSQGSGNQPQHF
TGTGCCAGCAGCCAGGGATCCGGCAATCAGCCCCAGCATTTT
>few|TRBJ2-7|-|TRBV10-3
CAISGGGTGIYEQYF
TGTGCCATCAGCGGGGGGGGGACAGGGATCTACGAGCAGTACTTC
>-|TRBJ1-4|-|TRBV7-9
CASSPIVGIKLFF
TGTGCCAGCAGCCCGATCGTTGGCATCAAACTGTTTTTT
>-|TRBJ2-2|TRBD2|TRBV10-3
CAISPTSGGGTGELFF
TGTGCCATCAGTCCGACTAGCGGGGGGGGTACCGGGGAGCTGTTTTTT
>few|TRBJ2-3|-|TRBV9
CASSGGGGTSTDTQYF
TGTGCCAGCAGCGGGGGTGGGGGGACTAGCACAGATACGCAGTATTTT